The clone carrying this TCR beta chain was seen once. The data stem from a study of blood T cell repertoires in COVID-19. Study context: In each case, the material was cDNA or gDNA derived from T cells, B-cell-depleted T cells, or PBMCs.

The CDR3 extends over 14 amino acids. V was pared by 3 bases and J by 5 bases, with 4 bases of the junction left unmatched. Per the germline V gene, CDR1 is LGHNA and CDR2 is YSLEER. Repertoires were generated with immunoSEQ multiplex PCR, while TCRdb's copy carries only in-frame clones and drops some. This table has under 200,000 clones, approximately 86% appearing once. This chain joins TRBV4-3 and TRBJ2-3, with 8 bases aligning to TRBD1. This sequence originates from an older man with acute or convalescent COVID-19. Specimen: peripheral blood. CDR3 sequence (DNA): TGCGCCAGCAGCCACAGGGGGCTGGGAGATACGCAGTATTTT. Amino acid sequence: CASSHRGLGDTQYF.